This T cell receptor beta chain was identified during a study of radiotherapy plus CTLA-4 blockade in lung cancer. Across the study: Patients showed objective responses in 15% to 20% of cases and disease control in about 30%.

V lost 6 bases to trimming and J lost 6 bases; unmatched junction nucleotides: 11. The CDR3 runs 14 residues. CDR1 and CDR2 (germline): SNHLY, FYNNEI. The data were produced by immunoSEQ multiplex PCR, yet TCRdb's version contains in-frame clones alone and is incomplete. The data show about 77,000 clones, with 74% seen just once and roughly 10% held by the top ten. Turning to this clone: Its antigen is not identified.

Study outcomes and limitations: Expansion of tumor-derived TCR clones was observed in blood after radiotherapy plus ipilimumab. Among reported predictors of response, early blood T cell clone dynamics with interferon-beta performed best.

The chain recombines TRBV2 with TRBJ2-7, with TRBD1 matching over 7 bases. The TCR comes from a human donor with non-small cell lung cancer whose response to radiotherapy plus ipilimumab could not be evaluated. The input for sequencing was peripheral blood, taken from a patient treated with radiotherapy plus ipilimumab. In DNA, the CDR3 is TGTGCCAGCAGCGTACAGGGGCTGGGCTCCGAGCAGTACTTC. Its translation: CASSVQGLGSEQYF.